The T cell receptor (beta chain) described here comes from a study of graft-versus-host responses after intestinal transplantation. The wider study: Those transplanted obtained multivisceral, liver-intestinal, or isolated intestinal grafts. Each recipient received anti-thymocyte globulin induction, then tacrolimus and steroids for about 3 years.

Assay: immunoSEQ multiplex PCR; the TCRdb copy retains only in-frame clones and omits some. The sample has 7,500 or so clones, around four fifths seen once. Study-wide points: Some GvH clones appeared in ileal mucosa or blood before recipient bone marrow. Allograft clonal ratios (graft-versus-host to host-versus-graft) were high in patients who had graft-donor T cell macrochimerism.

Graft tissue processing released intraepithelial and lamina propria lymphocytes. CDR3 length equals 14 residues. The ends were cut back, 2 bases at V and 4 bases at J, with 11 bases in the middle. Germline values: CDR1 MNHEY, CDR2 SVGAGI. Remarks on this clone: Its cognate antigen is unknown.

This sequence joins TRBV6-5 and TRBJ2-5; D may be TRBD1 or TRBD2 (5 bases each). Sequencing was performed on ileum tissue, taken roughly 130 days after transplant. This receptor was taken from a human patient who received an intestinal transplant, so some T cells may come from the graft donor. CDR3 in amino acids: CASSYGASRETQYF. The CDR3, as DNA: TGTGCCAGCAGTTACGGGGCTAGCAGAGAGACCCAGTACTTC.